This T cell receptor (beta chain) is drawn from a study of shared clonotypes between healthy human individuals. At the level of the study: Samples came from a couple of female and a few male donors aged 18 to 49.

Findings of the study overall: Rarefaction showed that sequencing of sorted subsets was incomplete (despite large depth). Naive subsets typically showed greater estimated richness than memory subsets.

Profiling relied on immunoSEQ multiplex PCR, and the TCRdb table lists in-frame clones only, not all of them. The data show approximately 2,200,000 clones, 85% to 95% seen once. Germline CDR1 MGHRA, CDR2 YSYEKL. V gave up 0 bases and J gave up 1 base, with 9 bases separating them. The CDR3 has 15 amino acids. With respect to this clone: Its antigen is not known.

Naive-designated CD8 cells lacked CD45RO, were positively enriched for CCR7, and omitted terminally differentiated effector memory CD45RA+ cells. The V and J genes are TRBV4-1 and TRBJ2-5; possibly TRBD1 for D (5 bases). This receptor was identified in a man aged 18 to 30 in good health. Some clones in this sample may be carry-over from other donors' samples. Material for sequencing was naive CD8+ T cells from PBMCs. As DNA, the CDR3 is TGCGCCAGCAGCCAAGATCAGGGCTTCCAAGAGACCCAGTACTTC. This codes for CASSQDQGFQETQYF.